This T cell receptor beta chain was sequenced for a study of T cells in Graves' hyperthyroidism and ophthalmopathy (dated by TCRdb to the late 2010s). Background for the entire study: Peripheral blood samples were taken at initial diagnosis, before any treatment was given. Prospective prediction of ophthalmopathy was tested in an independent validation cohort of some 19 hyperthyroidism patients and 15 to 17 patients who later progressed to ophthalmopathy. To identify TCR V-J signatures that set the groups apart, the researchers used a discovery cohort of 100 patients, made up of around 40 with Graves' ophthalmopathy and about 55 with stable Graves' hyperthyroidism. The 95 to 100 discovery patients were randomly divided into training and test sets at a 7:3 ratio. The paper reports TCR Vbeta CDR3 sequencing of some 140 peripheral blood samples: approximately 41 ophthalmopathy, fewer than 80 hyperthyroidism and 17 progressor patients. The study also compared thyroid tissue and blood T-cell repertoires from several Graves' hyperthyroidism patients. After blood sampling, hyperthyroidism patients were treated with methimazole at a starting dose of 30 mg daily, and ophthalmopathy patients were treated with high-dose intravenous methylprednisolone.

This clonotype was recorded a few times. Its antigen target is currently unknown. No quality values exist for individual bases; no much larger clone is one base distant. Broader findings and caveats from the paper: Ophthalmopathy was separated from stable hyperthyroidism by a 13 V-J signature model, with approximately 85% sensitivity and 81% to 82% specificity obtained in cross-validation and 80%/75% obtained in testing. Most expanded thyroid clonotypes (frequency above 0.001) were also found in blood, which suggests that blood repertoires may mirror thyroid immune responses. Sample size was not statistically predetermined, and investigators were not blinded to group allocation. In validation, progression to ophthalmopathy was predicted by the model with approximately 67% sensitivity and nearly 75% specificity, a median of approximately 6.5 months before onset.

Sequences LNHDA (CDR1) and SQIVND (CDR2) are obtained from the germline V gene (reference sequence). Taken from cysteine to phenylalanine, the CDR3 has 15 residues. Solely the CDR3 DNA is kept, with 45 bases framed from the first base. Relative to germline, V is missing 4 bases and J is missing 8 bases, with 9 bases of the junction outside any gene match. The TCR beta CDR3 regions were amplified from the RNA transcripts. The TCR CDR3 was subjected to a first round of RT-PCR using the HTBI primer set and the Qiagen OneStep RT-PCR kit. A second multiplex PCR round built the libraries, followed by size selection and purification. Paired-end sequencing of the libraries was performed with 100 bp reads on an Illumina HiSeq2000. The original methods were these. SOAPnuke was used to process the raw data, with reads discarded if the reads contained adapters or uncalled bases, had a mean Phred below 15, or lacked an exact constant-primer or identifier match. COPE v1.2.5 was used to merge the high-quality paired reads, and each unique nucleotide sequence was defined as a clonotype. MiTCR v1.1 was used to align the clonotypes against IMGT TRBV, TRBD and TRBJ reference segments. Analysis was restricted to V-J combinations with a frequency above 0.0001, which covered just over 98% of repertoires. A TCS score was defined as the ratio of F50 (clonal expansion) to E x V (chaos), with BLOSUM62-based TCRdist applied between CDR3 peptides within each V-J. Welch's t-statistics and random forest reduced fewer than 600 V-J features to 10 to 15, which were used in a naive Bayes classifier (R e1071). TCRdb reprocessed the public reads (quality trimming at Q25 with fastp, clone calling with MiXCR) and kept in-frame beta chains. CDR3 protein sequences are deduplicated, and each keeps its most common genes and DNA. The V and J calls reflect TCRdb's pipeline rather than the authors' work. The sample table shows some 500,000 distinct CDR3 sequences, and approximately 15% are seen once. About a sixth of the sample is in the top ten clones.

Stable Graves' hyperthyroidism was defined as the absence of progression to ophthalmopathy over 18 months of follow-up. Hyperthyroidism patients were aged 18 to 65 years and newly diagnosed, with disease duration of less than 2 months. Exclusion was applied to patients with uncontrolled infections, other autoimmune diseases, pregnancy or lactation. Diagnoses were based on clinical symptoms, serum thyroxine and TRAb, thyroid ultrasound and orbital computed tomography. PBMCs were isolated from 10 ml of fresh peripheral blood by Ficoll-Paque density gradient centrifugation. Total RNA was extracted with Trizol reagent, and quality was checked on an Agilent 2100 Bioanalyzer.

The sequencing input was blood. The rearranged chain carries TRBV19 and TRBJ1-5, and 9 junction bases match TRBD1. The clonotype comes from a woman aged 18-30 years with Graves' hyperthyroidism. The encoded CDR3 is CASSTQGAFGEPQHF. The DNA sequence follows: TGTGCCAGTAGTACACAGGGGGCATTCGGGGAGCCCCAGCATTTT.